This TCR beta chain was recorded in a study of neoadjuvant anti-PD-1 for oral cavity cancer. This clone was seen a handful of times. Its antigen is as yet unknown. The time point was: after neoadjuvant nivolumab, at surgical resection. TCRdb's table, derived via immunoSEQ multiplex PCR, lists solely in-frame clones and lacks some. The table records under 8,500 clones, 60% to 75% of them present only once. Study outcomes and limitations: Non-responders to neoadjuvant nivolumab had significantly more clonal PBMC T cells than responders.

Between the trimmed V and J ends, which lost 4 bases and 10 bases, there was a span of 15 bases. This CDR3 is built from 14 residues. The germline V gene encodes CDR1 SGDLS and CDR2 YYNGEE. The chain uses TRBV9 and TRBJ1-6; D gene ambiguous. The origin of this receptor is a person aged 35 to 85 with oral cavity squamous cell carcinoma. The sequencing used PBMCs, collected after nivolumab (anti-PD-1) treatment. CDR3 DNA: TGTGCCAGCAGCCTTCGGACGGAGGACTCACCCCTCCACTTT. It encodes CASSLRTEDSPLHF.